One T cell receptor beta chain is described in this entry. Clones were sequenced by immunoSEQ multiplex PCR, and TCRdb holds only the in-frame ones, with some missing. Found here are more than 300,000 clones, approximately 89% of them singletons; the top ten hold 10%. Recruited during active infection, patients (from Seattle) were subsequently followed longitudinally. This sample stems from a study of blood T cell repertoires in COVID-19. The CDR3 has 12 amino acids. CDR1 and CDR2 (germline): MDHEN, SYDVKM. V was cut by 3 bases and J by 15 bases, with 15 bases left in between. The rearrangement uses TRBV28 and TRBJ2-1; a possible D gene is TRBD2 (5 bases). The receptor was isolated from a woman aged 30 to 39 with COVID-19, enrolled during active disease. What was sequenced was peripheral blood. The DNA of the CDR3 is TGTGCCAGCAGTTTCCGCGGACTCCCTCCGTTCTTC. This sequence encodes CASSFRGLPPFF.